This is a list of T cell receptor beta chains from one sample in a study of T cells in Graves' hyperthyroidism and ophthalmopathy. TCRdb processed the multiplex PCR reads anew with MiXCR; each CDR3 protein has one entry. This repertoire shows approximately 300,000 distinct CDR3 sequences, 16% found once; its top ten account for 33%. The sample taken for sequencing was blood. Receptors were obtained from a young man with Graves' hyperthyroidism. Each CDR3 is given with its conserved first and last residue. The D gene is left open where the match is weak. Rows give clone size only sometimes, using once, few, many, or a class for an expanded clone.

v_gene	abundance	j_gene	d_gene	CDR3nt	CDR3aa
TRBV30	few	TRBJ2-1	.	TGTGCCTGGCTCGTCGGGATTAATGAGCAGTTCTTC	CAWLVGINEQFF
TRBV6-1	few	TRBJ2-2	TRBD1	TGTGCCAGCAGAGCCGGGACAGGGGGCGCGGGCACCGGGGAGCTGTTTTTT	CASRAGTGGAGTGELFF
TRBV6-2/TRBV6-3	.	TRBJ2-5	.	TGTGCCAGCACCAACTCAGGAGGGCCCCAAGAGACCCAGTACTTC	CASTNSGGPQETQYF
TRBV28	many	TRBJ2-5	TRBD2	TGTGCCAGCAGTTTTTGGGGGGGGGGGAAAGATCAAGAGACCCAGTACTTC	CASSFWGGGKDQETQYF
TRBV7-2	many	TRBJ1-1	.	TGTGCCAGCAGCCGACAGCGACGCACTGAAGCTTTCTTT	CASSRQRRTEAFF
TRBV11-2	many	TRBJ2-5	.	TGTGCCAGCAGCCAATCACTCGAATTATCGGGAGAGACCCAGTACTTC	CASSQSLELSGETQYF
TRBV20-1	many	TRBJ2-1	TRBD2	TGCAGTGCTAGAGAGGCTAGCGGATACAATGAGCAGTTCTTC	CSAREASGYNEQFF
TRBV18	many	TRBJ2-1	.	TGTGCCAGCTCACCTTCACCAGGCCTCCACAATGAGCAGTTCTTC	CASSPSPGLHNEQFF
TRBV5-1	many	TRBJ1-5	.	TGCGCCAGCAGCTCACAGGGCAATCAGCCCCAGCATTTT	CASSSQGNQPQHF
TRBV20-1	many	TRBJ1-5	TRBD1	TGCAGTGCTGACTACAGGGGATTTCAGCCCCAGCATTTT	CSADYRGFQPQHF
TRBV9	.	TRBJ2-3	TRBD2	TGTGCCAGCAGCGGGGGTGGCGGGAGGGCACTCGCAGATACGCAGTATTTT	CASSGGGGRALADTQYF
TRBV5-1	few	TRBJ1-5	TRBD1	TGCGCCAGCAGGCCCGGGACAGGAGCTGATCAGCCCCAGCATTTT	CASRPGTGADQPQHF
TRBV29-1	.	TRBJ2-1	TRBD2	TGCAGCGTTTTTACTAGCGGGAGGTCGAGTGAGCAGTTCTTC	CSVFTSGRSSEQFF
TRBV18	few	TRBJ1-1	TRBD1	TGTGCCAGCTCACCAGGGGCAGGGGGGAACACTGAAGCTTTCTTT	CASSPGAGGNTEAFF
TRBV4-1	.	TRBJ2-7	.	TGCGCCAGCAGCCAAGATTCCAGCAGGGTGAGCTCCTACGAGCAGTACTTC	CASSQDSSRVSSYEQYF
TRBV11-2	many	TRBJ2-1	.	TGTGCCAGCAGCTTAGCCGTCGGGGATGAGCAGTTCTTC	CASSLAVGDEQFF
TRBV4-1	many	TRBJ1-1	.	TGCGCCAGCAGCCTTGGAGGAGGAAAATCCTTGAACACTGAAGCTTTCTTT	CASSLGGGKSLNTEAFF
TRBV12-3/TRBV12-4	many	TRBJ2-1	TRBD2	TGTGCCAGCAGTTGGGGACTAGCTAGACCTACGAATGAGCAGTTCTTC	CASSWGLARPTNEQFF
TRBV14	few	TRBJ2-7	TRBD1	TGTGCCAGCAGCCACACCGACAGGGGGCGAGGACGGGGAGACAGAGCATACGAGCAGTACTTC	CASSHTDRGRGRGDRAYEQYF
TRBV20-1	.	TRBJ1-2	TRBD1	TGCAGTGCTCCCTACTTCGACAGGGACTATGGCTACACCTTC	CSAPYFDRDYGYTF
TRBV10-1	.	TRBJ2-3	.	TGCGCCAGCAGTGACCCTAGTTATAATACGCAGTATTTT	CASSDPSYNTQYF
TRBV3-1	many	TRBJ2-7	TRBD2	TGTGCCAGCAGCTCCGGACTAGCGGGAGGGGATAGCTCCTACGAGCAGTACTTC	CASSSGLAGGDSSYEQYF
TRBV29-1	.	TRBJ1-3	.	TGCAGCGTTGACGGGGGGGGGGCTGGAAACACCATATATTTT	CSVDGGGAGNTIYF
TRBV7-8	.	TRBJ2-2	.	TGTGCCAGCAGCATCTATAGGGCCACCGGGGAGCTGTTTTTT	CASSIYRATGELFF
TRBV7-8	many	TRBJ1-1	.	TGTGCCAGCAGCTCCGCCAGCTTGAACACTGAAGCTTTCTTT	CASSSASLNTEAFF
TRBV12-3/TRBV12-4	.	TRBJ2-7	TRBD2	TGTGCCAGCAGTGGTATAACTAGCGGGAGGGCCTCCTACGAGCAGTACTTC	CASSGITSGRASYEQYF
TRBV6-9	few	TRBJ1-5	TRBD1	TGTGCCAGCAGTTACCTCCACAGGGGGCATCAGCCCCAGCATTTT	CASSYLHRGHQPQHF
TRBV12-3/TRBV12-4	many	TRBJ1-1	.	TGTGCCAGCAGTTTATCGCCCCTCATTGAAGCTTTCTTT	CASSLSPLIEAFF
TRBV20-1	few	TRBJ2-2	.	TGCAGTGCTAGAGTCCCGGGACTCTACGTCCCCGGGGAGCTGTTTTTT	CSARVPGLYVPGELFF
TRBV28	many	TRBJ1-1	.	TGTGCCGTCGGGGGAATTACTGAAGCTTTCTTT	CAVGGITEAFF
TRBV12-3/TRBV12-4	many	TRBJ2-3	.	TGTGCCAGCAGCCCGGGGGTCCCTCGGGGCACAGATACGCAGTATTTT	CASSPGVPRGTDTQYF
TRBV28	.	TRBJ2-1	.	TGTGCCAGCAGTTTGGTCCAAACCTCCTACAATGAGCAGTTCTTC	CASSLVQTSYNEQFF
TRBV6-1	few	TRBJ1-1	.	TGTGCCAGCAGCTCCCCAGACTGGTCGGCGACTGAAGCTTTCTTT	CASSSPDWSATEAFF
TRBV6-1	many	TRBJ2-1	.	TGTGCCAGCAGCACACCGAGGGGACTCTCCTACAATGAGCAGTTCTTC	CASSTPRGLSYNEQFF
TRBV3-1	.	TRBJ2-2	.	TGTGCCAGCAGCCTCCTCGACCTATGGGGGGCGGCCGGGGAGCTGTTTTTT	CASSLLDLWGAAGELFF
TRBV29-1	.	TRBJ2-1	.	TGCAGCGTTGAAGAGGGGACTAATGAGCAGTTCTTC	CSVEEGTNEQFF
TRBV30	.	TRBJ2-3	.	TGTGCCTGGACCCGCGTGTCAGATACGCAGTATTTT	CAWTRVSDTQYF
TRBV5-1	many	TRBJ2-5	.	TGCGCCAGCAGCTTGGGATCGCCGGACAGTGGAATTGAGACCCAGTACTTC	CASSLGSPDSGIETQYF
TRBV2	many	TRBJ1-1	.	TGTGCCAGCATGGGGATGGGCACTGAAGCTTTCTTT	CASMGMGTEAFF
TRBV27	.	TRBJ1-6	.	TGTGCCAGCAAACGGACAGTTAATTCACCCCTCCACTTT	CASKRTVNSPLHF
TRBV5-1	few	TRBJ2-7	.	TGCGCCAGCAGCTTGGATCCAGCACAGCCCTACGAGCAGTACTTC	CASSLDPAQPYEQYF
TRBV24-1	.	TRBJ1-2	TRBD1	TGTGCCATACAGGGGACCTTCGGGGGCTACACCTTC	CAIQGTFGGYTF
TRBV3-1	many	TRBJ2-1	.	TGTGCCAGCAGCCAAACCGCTAATGAGCAGTTCTTC	CASSQTANEQFF
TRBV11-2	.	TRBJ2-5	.	TGTGCCAGCAGCTTAAACGGGAACCCGCAAGAGACCCAGTACTTC	CASSLNGNPQETQYF
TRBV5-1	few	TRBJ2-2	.	TGCGCCAGCAGCTTACCACAGGGTGCCGCCGGGGAGCTGTTTTTT	CASSLPQGAAGELFF
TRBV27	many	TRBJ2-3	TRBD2	TGTGCCAGCAGGCGACTAGCGGGAGGAGTTCGCACAGATACGCAGTATTTT	CASRRLAGGVRTDTQYF
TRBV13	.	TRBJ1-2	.	TGTGCCAGCAGCCCACTTACAGGGAAACATGGCTACACCTTC	CASSPLTGKHGYTF